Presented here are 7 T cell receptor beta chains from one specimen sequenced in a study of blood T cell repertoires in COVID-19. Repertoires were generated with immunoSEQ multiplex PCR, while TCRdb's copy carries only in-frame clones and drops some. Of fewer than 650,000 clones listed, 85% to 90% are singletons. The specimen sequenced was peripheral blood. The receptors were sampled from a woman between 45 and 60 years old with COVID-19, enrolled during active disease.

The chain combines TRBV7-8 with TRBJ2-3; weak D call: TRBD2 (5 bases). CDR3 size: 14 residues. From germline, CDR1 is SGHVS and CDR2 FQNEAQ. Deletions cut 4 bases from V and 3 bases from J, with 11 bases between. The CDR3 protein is CASSSSRGTDTQYF. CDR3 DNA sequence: TGTGCCAGCAGCTCAAGTCGGGGAACAGATACGCAGTATTTT.

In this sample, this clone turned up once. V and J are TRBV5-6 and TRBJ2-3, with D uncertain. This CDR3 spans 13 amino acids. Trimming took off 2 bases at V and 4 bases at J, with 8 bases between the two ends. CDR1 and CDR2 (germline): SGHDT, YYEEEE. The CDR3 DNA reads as TGTGCCAGCAGCTTACAGCAGGCAGATACGCAGTATTTT. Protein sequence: CASSLQQADTQYF.

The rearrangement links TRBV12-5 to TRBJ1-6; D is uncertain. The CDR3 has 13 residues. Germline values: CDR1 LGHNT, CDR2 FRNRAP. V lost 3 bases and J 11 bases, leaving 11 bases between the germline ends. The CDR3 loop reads CASGFLGVTPLHF. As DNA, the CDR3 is TGTGCTAGTGGTTTCTTGGGAGTTACACCCCTCCACTTT.

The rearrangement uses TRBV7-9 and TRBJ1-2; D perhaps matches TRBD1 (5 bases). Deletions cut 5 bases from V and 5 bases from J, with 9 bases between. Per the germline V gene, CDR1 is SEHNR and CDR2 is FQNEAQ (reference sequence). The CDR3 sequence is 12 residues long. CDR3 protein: CASSIPGYGYTF. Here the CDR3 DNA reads TGTGCCAGCAGCATCCCAGGGTATGGCTACACCTTC.

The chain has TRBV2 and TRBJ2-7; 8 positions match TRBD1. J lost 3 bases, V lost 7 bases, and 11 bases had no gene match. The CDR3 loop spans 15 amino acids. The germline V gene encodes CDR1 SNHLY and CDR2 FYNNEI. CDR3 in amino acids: CASKTDREEVYEQYF. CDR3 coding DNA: TGTGCCAGCAAGACGGACAGGGAGGAAGTCTACGAGCAGTACTTC.

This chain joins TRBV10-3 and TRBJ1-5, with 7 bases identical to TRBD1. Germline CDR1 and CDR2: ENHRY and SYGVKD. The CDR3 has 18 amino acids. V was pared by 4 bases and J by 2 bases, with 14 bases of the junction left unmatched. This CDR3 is CAISALGGPRGGNQPQHF. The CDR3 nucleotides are TGTGCCATCAGTGCTTTAGGGGGCCCCAGAGGGGGCAATCAGCCCCAGCATTTT.

The CDR3 nucleotides are TGCAGCGTCCTAGGGAGTGGTCCTTACTATGGCTACACCTTC. As protein: CSVLGSGPYYGYTF. The genes are TRBV29-1 and TRBJ1-2, with D hard to call. This CDR3 has 14 amino acids. CDR1 is SQVTM and CDR2 is ANQGSEA in the germline V gene. Trimming shortened V by 6 bases and J by 3 bases, and 17 bases separated the two germline ends.